The 18 T cell receptor beta chains reported below all come from one sample, sequenced in a study of blood T cells in healthy people across ages. Combining a sample-barcoded 5' primer with a J-beta primer mix, a second PCR ran for roughly 6 to 12 cycles. TCRdb re-called the 5' RACE reads through MiXCR, storing one row per CDR3 protein. The sample consists of hundreds of thousands of distinct CDR3 sequences, roughly three fifths of them appearing once. Sequenced: blood. The receptor set was obtained from a man aged 35 to 55 in good health.

The CDR3 reads CATSRDLVETQYF. Written as DNA, the CDR3 is TGTGCCACCAGCAGAGATCTTGTGGAGACCCAGTACTTC. The chain uses TRBV15 and TRBJ2-5; D not resolved. This CDR3 spans 13 amino acids. Per germline, CDR1 LNHNV and CDR2 YYDKDF (reference sequence). V was trimmed by 0 bases and J by 5 bases, leaving 7 bases between them.

This chain joins TRBV9 and TRBJ2-1, with a weak D call TRBD2 (6 bases). Trimming removed 2 bases at V and 0 bases at J, with 12 bases between. Germline lookup yields CDR1 SGDLS and CDR2 YYNGEE. The CDR3 extends over 16 amino acids. CDR3 sequence: CASSVRREVSYNEQFF. In DNA, the CDR3 is TGTGCCAGCAGCGTGCGGCGGGAAGTCTCCTACAATGAGCAGTTCTTC.

Comment on this clonotype: One end of the junction does not line up with germline, which may come from a read error. The gene calls are TRBV6-5 and TRBJ2-1, with 9 bases fitting TRBD1. The CDR3 is made up of 16 amino acids. Germline CDR1 reads MNHEY; CDR2 reads SVGAGI. The CDR3 DNA follows: TGTGCCAGCCACCCAAGGGGACAGGGTTTCTACAATGAGCAGTTATTC. Protein product: CASHPRGQGFYNEQLF.

The chain combines TRBV7-3 with TRBJ2-1, with D possibly TRBD1 on 6 matching bases. Germline V gene lookup returns CDR1 SGHTA and CDR2 FQGTGA. The CDR3 sequence is 15 residues long. Trimming pared 9 bases from V and 4 bases from J, leaving 19 bases between. The CDR3 DNA is TGTGCCAGTGGCCCGGGACATCAGATTTACAATGAGCAGTTCTTC. It specifies CASGPGHQIYNEQFF.

The chain combines TRBV5-1 with TRBJ1-2; the match to TRBD1 covers 11 bases. Losses at the gene ends were 6 bases for V and 0 bases for J; bases not matched to a gene: 7. CDR3 size: 16 residues. Germline V gene lookup returns CDR1 SGHRS and CDR2 YFSETQ. The CDR3 here is CASTRTGGEANYGYTF. The CDR3, as DNA: TGCGCCAGCACCCGGACAGGGGGCGAAGCTAACTATGGCTACACCTTC. The variable domain in full, with the rest retrieved from reference TRBV5-1 and TRBJ1-2, is KAGVTQTPRYLIKTRGQQVTLSCSPISGHRSVSWYQQTPGQGLQFLFEYFSETQRNKGNFPGRFSGRQFSNSRSEMNVSTLELGDSALYLCASTRTGGEANYGYTFGSGTRLTVV.

V and J are TRBV27 and TRBJ2-3, with TRBD1 matching 9 bases. The CDR3 runs to 16 residues. The germline CDR1 and CDR2 sequences are MNHEY and SMNVEV (reference sequence). Trimming removed 4 bases from V and 2 bases from J; junction bases left unmatched: 7. CDR3: CASSYRGLKSTDTQYF. Written as DNA, the CDR3 is TGTGCCAGCAGTTACAGGGGGCTGAAGTCCACAGATACGCAGTATTTT.

This sequence joins TRBV25-1 and TRBJ2-3; D is possibly TRBD1 (6 bases). There are 14 residues in the CDR3. V was clipped by 2 bases and J by 5 bases, with 11 bases between them. The V gene's germline CDR1 is MGHDK and CDR2 SYGVNS. CDR3 sequence: CASSETGRKDTQYF. The CDR3 bases are TGTGCCAGCAGTGAAACAGGGAGAAAAGATACGCAGTATTTT.

The V and J genes are TRBV20-1 and TRBJ2-4; D gene unclear. The CDR3 totals 11 residues. With 4 bases removed from V and 8 bases from J, the gap between germline ends came to 9 bases. Germline V gene lookup returns CDR1 DFQATT and CDR2 SNEGSKA (reference sequence). The CDR3 reads CSATRADIQYF. CDR3 DNA sequence: TGCAGTGCTACCCGGGCGGACATTCAGTACTTC.

As for this clonotype: At one end the junction does not follow the germline gene, possibly because of a read error. V usage is TRBV6-5 and J usage is TRBJ2-7, with a weak D call TRBD1 (6 bases). The V gene's germline CDR1 is MNHEY and CDR2 SVGAGI. CDR3 size: 14 residues. CDR3 sequence: CACSYSKTGYEQYF. The CDR3 nucleotides are TGTGCCTGCAGTTACTCCAAGACAGGATACGAGCAGTACTTC.

The genes are TRBV29-1 and TRBJ2-1, with a weak D call TRBD1 (5 bases). The last part of the DNA fits TRBJ2-7 better; the J call may be wrong. Germline values: CDR1 SQVTM, CDR2 ANQGSEA. The CDR3 has 12 amino acids. CDR3 coding DNA: TGCAGCGGGGGAATGACAGTCTACGAGCAGTACTTC. It encodes CSGGMTVYEQYF.

The rearrangement joins TRBV7-6 to TRBJ2-1, with D perhaps TRBD1 or TRBD2 (5 bases each). CDR1 is SGHVS, CDR2 FNYEAQ, per germline. The germline V and J ends were trimmed by 6 bases and 8 bases, with 20 bases remaining between them. This CDR3 region has 15 residues. CDR3 in amino acids: CASRPGAGIVDEQFF. CDR3 DNA: TGTGCCAGCAGGCCCGGGGCAGGTATTGTCGATGAGCAGTTCTTC. Using reference TRBV7-6 and TRBJ2-1 for the parts outside the CDR3, the full variable domain is GAGVSQSPRYKVTKRGQDVALRCDPISGHVSLYWYRQALGQGPEFLTYFNYEAQQDKSGLPNDRFSAERPEGSISTLTIQRTEQRDSAMYRCASRPGAGIVDEQFFGPGTRLTVL.

The V and J genes are TRBV9 and TRBJ2-7; 9 bases line up with TRBD1. From germline, CDR1 is SGDLS and CDR2 YYNGEE. The CDR3 is 17 amino acids. J lost 6 bases, V lost 0 bases, and 13 bases had no gene match. The CDR3 DNA follows: TGTGCCAGCAGCGTAGCGGTAGGGGGGACAGGGTTGAGCGAGCAGTACTTC. This gives the protein CASSVAVGGTGLSEQYF.

V gene TRBV21-1 combines with J gene TRBJ2-5; TRBD1, the table's D call, was not compared with the DNA. TRBV21-1 is a pseudogene segment. This CDR3 region has 15 residues. This CDR3 reads CASSKAQGPGETQYF. As DNA, the CDR3 is TGTGCCAGCAGCAAAGCGCAGGGGCCGGGAGAGACCCAGTACTTC.

V usage is TRBV4-1 and J usage is TRBJ1-3, with D possibly matching TRBD1 (6 bases). CDR1 MGHRA and CDR2 YSYEKL come from the germline V gene. The V end lost 1 base, the J end lost 0 bases, and 16 bases lay between the germline ends. CDR3 length: 18 amino acids. The chain's CDR3 is CASSQVRTALSSGNTIYF. The CDR3 region has the DNA TGCGCCAGCAGCCAAGTTCGGACAGCGCTGAGCTCTGGAAACACCATATATTTT.

This clonotype was seen a few times. The gene calls are TRBV24-1 and TRBJ2-1; 11 bases align to TRBD2. The trim removed 5 bases at V and 4 bases at J, leaving 3 bases unmatched. CDR3 length: 15 amino acids. CDR1 and CDR2 (germline): KGHDR, SFDVKD. The CDR3: CATSVGTSGYNEQFF. The CDR3 nucleotides read TGTGCCACCAGTGTGGGGACTAGCGGATACAATGAGCAGTTCTTC.

This clonotype turned up a few times. The V call is TRBV5-1, the J call TRBJ1-2, with D possibly matching TRBD1 (6 bases). V was trimmed by 2 bases and J by 4 bases, leaving 15 bases between them. CDR3 size: 15 residues. Looked up from germline, CDR1 is SGHRS and CDR2 is YFSETQ. CDR3 sequence reads: CASSFDSGQRYGYTF. DNA for the CDR3: TGCGCCAGCAGCTTCGATTCAGGACAGCGCTATGGCTACACCTTC.

This chain connects TRBV12-3 or TRBV12-4 to TRBJ1-5; the D is unclear. The CDR3 runs to 15 residues. Trimming shortened V by 5 bases and J by 3 bases, and 14 bases separated the two germline ends. CDR3 bases: TGTGCCAGCAGTCCTTCGGGCCAGATCAATCAGCCCCAGCATTTT. It is translated as CASSPSGQINQPQHF.

This clonotype was detected only a few times. The chain recombines TRBV7-2 with TRBJ2-7; TRBD1 matches 10 bases. CDR1 and CDR2 (germline): SGHTA, FQGNSA. Trimming removed 3 bases from V and 3 bases from J; junction bases left unmatched: 5. The CDR3 runs 15 residues. This CDR3 reads CASSFHGQGGYEQYF. CDR3 bases: TGTGCCAGCAGCTTCCATGGACAGGGGGGCTACGAGCAGTACTTC.